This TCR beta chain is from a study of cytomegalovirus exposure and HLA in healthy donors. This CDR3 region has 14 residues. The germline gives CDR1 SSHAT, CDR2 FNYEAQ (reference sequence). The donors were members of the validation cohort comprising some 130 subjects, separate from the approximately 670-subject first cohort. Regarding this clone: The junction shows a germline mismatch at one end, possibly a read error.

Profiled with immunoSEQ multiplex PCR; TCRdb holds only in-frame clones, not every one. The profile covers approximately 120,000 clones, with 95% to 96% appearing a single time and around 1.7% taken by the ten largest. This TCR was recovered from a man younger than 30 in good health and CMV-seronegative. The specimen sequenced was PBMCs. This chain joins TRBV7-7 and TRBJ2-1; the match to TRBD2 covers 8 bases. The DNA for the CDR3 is TGTGCTAGCAGCTTAGGGCGGGAGGACAATGAGCAGTTCTTC. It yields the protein CASSLGREDNEQFF.